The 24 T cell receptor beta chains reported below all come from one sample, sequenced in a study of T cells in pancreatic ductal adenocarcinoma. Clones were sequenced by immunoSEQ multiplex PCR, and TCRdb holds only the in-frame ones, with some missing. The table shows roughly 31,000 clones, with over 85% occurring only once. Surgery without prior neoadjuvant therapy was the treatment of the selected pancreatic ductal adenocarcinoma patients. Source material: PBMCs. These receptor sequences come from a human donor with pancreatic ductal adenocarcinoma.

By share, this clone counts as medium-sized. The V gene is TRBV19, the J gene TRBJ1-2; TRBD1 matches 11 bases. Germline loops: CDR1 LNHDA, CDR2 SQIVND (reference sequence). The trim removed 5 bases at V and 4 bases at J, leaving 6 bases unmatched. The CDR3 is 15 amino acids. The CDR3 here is CASSVAGTGGYGYTF. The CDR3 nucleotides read TGTGCCAGTAGTGTCGCCGGGACAGGGGGCTATGGCTACACCTTC.

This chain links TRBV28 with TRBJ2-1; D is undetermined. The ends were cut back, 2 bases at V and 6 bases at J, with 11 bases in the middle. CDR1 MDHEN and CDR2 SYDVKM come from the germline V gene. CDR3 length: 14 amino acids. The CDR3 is CASSLNGALNEQFF. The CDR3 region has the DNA TGTGCCAGCAGTTTAAACGGTGCCCTCAATGAGCAGTTCTTC.

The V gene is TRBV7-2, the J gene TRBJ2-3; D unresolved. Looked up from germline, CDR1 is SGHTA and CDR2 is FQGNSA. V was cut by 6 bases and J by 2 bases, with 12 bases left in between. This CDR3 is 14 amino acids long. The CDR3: CASRLGGITDTQYF. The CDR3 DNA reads TGTGCCAGCAGGTTGGGCGGAATCACAGATACGCAGTATTTT.

The CDR3 nucleotides read TGTGCCAGCTCACCCGGGACTGCCTGGACCGGGGAGCTGTTTTTT. Its translation is CASSPGTAWTGELFF. V gene TRBV18 combines with J gene TRBJ2-2; D is possibly TRBD2 (6 bases). Trimming removed 3 bases from V and 5 bases from J, with 13 bases in between. CDR3 length: 15 amino acids. Germline V lookup: CDR1 KGHSH, CDR2 LQKENI.

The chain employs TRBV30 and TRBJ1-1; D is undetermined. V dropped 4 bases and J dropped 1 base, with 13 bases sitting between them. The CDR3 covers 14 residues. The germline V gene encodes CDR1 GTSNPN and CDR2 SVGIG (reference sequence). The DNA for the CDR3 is TGTGCCTGGACCGGGAACCGCCGGAACACTGAAGCTTTCTTT. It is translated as CAWTGNRRNTEAFF. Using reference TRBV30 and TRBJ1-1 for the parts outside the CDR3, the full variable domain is SQTIHQWPATLVQPVGSPLSLECTVEGTSNPNLYWYRQAAGRGLQLLFYSVGIGQISSEVPQNLSASRPQDRQFILSSKKLLLSDSGFYLCAWTGNRRNTEAFFGQGTRLTVV.

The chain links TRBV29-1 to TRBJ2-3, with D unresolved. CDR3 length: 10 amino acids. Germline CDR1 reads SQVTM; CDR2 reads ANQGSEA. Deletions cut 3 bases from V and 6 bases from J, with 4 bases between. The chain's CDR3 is CSVEVDTQYF. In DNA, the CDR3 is TGCAGCGTTGAGGTCGATACGCAGTATTTT.

CDR3 residues: CSVDEGRPHYGYTF. The CDR3 DNA sequence: TGCAGCGTTGATGAAGGGAGACCCCACTATGGCTACACCTTC. V gene TRBV29-1 combines with J gene TRBJ1-2; D call uncertain. Germline V gene lookup returns CDR1 SQVTM and CDR2 ANQGSEA. Trimming took off 3 bases at V and 3 bases at J, with 14 bases between the two ends. The CDR3 has 14 residues.

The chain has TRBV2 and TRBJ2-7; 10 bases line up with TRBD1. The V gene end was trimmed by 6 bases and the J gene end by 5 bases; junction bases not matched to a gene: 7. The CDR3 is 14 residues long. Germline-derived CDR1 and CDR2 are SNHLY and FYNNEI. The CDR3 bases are TGTGCCAGCAGGCCCCCGGGACAGGGGAACGAGCAGTACTTC. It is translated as CASRPPGQGNEQYF.

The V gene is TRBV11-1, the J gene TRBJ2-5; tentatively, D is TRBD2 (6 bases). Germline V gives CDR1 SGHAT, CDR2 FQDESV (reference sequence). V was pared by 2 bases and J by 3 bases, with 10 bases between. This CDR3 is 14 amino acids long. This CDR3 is CASSLLGLKETQYF. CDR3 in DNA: TGTGCCAGCAGCTTATTGGGACTTAAAGAGACCCAGTACTTC.

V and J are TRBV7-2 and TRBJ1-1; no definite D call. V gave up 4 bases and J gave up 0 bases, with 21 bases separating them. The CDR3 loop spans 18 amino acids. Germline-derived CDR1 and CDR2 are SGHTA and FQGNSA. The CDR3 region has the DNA TGTGCCAGCAGCTCCCCCCGTTCGGGTGGGTTGGTGAACACTGAAGCTTTCTTT. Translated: CASSSPRSGGLVNTEAFF.

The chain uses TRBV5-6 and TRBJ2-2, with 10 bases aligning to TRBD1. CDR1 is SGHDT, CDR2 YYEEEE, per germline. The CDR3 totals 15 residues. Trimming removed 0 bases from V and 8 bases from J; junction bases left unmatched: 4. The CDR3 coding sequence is TGTGCCAGCAGCTTGGGACAGGGGGCTCATGGGGAGCTGTTTTTT. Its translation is CASSLGQGAHGELFF. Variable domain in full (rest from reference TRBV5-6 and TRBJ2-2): DAGVTQSPTHLIKTRGQQVTLRCSPKSGHDTVSWYQQALGQGPQFIFQYYEEEERQRGNFPDRFSGHQFPNYSSELNVNALLLGDSALYLCASSLGQGAHGELFFGEGSRLTVL.

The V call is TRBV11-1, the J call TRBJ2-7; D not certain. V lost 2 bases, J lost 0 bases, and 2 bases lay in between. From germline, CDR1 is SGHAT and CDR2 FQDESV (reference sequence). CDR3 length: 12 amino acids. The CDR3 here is CASSLSSYEQYF. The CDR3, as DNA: TGTGCCAGCAGCTTATCCTCCTACGAGCAGTACTTC.

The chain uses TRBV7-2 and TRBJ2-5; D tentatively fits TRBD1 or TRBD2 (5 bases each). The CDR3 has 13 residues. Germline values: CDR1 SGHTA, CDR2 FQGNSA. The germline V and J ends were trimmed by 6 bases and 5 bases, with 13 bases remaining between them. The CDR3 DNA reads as TGTGCCAGCAGTCGAGGGGCGATGGAGACCCAGTACTTC. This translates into CASSRGAMETQYF.

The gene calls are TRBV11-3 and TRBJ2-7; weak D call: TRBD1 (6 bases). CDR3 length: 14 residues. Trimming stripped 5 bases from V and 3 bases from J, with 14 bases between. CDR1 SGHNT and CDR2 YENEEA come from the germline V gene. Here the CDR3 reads CASSPNPGDYEQYF. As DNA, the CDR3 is TGTGCCAGCAGCCCGAACCCAGGGGACTACGAGCAGTACTTC. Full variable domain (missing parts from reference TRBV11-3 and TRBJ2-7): EAGVVQSPRYKIIEKKQPVAFWCNPISGHNTLYWYLQNLGQGPELLIRYENEEAVDDSQLPKDRFSAERLKGVDSTLKIQPAELGDSAVYLCASSPNPGDYEQYFGPGTRLTVT.

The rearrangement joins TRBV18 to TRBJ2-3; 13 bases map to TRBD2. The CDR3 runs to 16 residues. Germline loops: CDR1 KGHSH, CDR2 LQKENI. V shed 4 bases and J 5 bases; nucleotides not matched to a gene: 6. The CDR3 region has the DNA TGTGCCAGCTCACTACGGACTAGCGGGAGTGGAGATACGCAGTATTTT. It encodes CASSLRTSGSGDTQYF.

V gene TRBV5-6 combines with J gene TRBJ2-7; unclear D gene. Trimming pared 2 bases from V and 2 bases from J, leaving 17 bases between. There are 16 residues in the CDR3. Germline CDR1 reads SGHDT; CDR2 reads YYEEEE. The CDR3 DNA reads TGTGCCAGCAGCTTTCTCACGTCCAGGTCAACCTACGAGCAGTACTTC. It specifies CASSFLTSRSTYEQYF.

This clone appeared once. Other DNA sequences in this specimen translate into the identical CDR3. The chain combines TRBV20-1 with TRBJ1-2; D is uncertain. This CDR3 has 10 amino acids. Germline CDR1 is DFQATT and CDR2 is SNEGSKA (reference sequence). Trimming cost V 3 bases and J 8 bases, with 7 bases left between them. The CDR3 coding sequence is TGCAGTGCTAGGTTGGGAGGCTACACCTTC. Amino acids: CSARLGGYTF.

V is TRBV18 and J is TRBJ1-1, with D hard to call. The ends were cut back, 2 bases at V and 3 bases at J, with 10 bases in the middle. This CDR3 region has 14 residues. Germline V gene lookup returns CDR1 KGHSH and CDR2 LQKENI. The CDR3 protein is CASSPRTSDTEAFF. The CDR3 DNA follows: TGTGCCAGCTCACCAAGGACCTCGGACACTGAAGCTTTCTTT.

Here the CDR3 reads CASSSGQTDTQYF. The CDR3 DNA reads as TGCGCCAGCAGCTCGGGACAGACAGATACGCAGTATTTT. This chain joins TRBV5-1 and TRBJ2-3; 7 nucleotides line up with TRBD1. The trim removed 3 bases at V and 3 bases at J, leaving 1 base unmatched. Germline CDR1 is SGHRS and CDR2 is YFSETQ. This CDR3 comprises 13 residues.

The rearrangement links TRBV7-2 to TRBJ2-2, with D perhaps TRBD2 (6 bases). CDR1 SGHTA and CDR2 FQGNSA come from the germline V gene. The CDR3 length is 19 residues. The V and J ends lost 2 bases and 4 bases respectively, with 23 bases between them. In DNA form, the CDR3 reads TGTGCCAGCAGCTTATTAGGGTTGCGGGATCCACGTATCACCGGGGAGCTGTTTTTT. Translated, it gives CASSLLGLRDPRITGELFF.

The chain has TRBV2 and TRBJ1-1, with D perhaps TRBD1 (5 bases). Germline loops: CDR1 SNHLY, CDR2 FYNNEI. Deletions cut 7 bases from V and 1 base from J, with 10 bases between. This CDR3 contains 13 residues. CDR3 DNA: TGTGCCAGCACCGGACAAGCGAACACTGAAGCTTTCTTT. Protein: CASTGQANTEAFF. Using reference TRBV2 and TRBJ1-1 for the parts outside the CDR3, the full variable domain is EPEVTQTPSHQVTQMGQEVILRCVPISNHLYFYWYRQILGQKVEFLVSFYNNEISEKSEIFDDQFSVERPDGSNFTLKIRSTKLEDSAMYFCASTGQANTEAFFGQGTRLTVV.

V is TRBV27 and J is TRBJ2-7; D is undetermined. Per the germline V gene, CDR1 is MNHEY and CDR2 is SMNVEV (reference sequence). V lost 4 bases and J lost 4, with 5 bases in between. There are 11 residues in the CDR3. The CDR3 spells CASSSTYEQYF. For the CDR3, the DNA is TGTGCCAGCAGTTCAACATACGAGCAGTACTTC.

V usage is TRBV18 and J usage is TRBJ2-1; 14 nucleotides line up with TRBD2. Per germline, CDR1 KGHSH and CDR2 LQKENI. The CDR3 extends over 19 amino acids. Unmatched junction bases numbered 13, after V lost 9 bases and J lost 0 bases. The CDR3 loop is CASSILGTSGSSSYNEQFF. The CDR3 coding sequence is TGTGCCAGTTCCATCCTAGGGACTAGCGGGAGTAGCTCCTACAATGAGCAGTTCTTC.

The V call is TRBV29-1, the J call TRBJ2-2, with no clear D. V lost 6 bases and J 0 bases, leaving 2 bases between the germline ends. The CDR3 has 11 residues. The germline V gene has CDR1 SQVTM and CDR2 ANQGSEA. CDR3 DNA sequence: TGCAGCGTAGCGAACACCGGGGAGCTGTTTTTT. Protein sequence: CSVANTGELFF.